A selection of T cell receptor beta chains follows, all from one sample in a study of radiation and T cells in renal cell carcinoma. Clones were sequenced by immunoSEQ multiplex PCR, and TCRdb holds only the in-frame ones, with some missing. The sample has 150,000 to 200,000 clones, 88% seen once. This specimen was blood, taken from a patient whose treatment included radiotherapy and nephrectomy. Receptor source: a woman aged 45-60 years with renal cell carcinoma. The CDR3 runs from the conserved cysteine through the conserved F or W. A D gene is named only where the DNA matches it firmly. Not all rows give a size; the values are once, few, many and, for expanded clones, a class.

j_call	clone_size	cdr3_length	v_call	d_call	cdr3_aa	cdr3_nt
TRBJ1-2	.	13	TRBV30	.	CACRTVPPYGYTF	TGTGCCTGTAGGACAGTTCCCCCATATGGCTACACCTTC
TRBJ2-1	.	15	TRBV19	.	CASSKTASSYNEQFF	TGTGCCAGTAGTAAGACCGCGAGCTCCTACAATGAGCAGTTCTTC
TRBJ2-1	.	17	TRBV4-3	.	CASSQDRDSYPGGEQFF	TGCGCCAGCAGCCAAGATCGCGACAGCTACCCCGGCGGGGAGCAGTTCTTC
TRBJ1-2	.	11	TRBV28	.	CASSTGYGYTF	TGTGCCAGCTCGACGGGCTATGGCTACACCTTC
TRBJ1-2	.	13	TRBV5-1	.	CASSLYSNYGYTF	TGCGCCAGCAGCCTATATAGTAACTATGGCTACACCTTC
TRBJ1-1	.	14	TRBV5-4	.	CASSSTGTAREAFF	TGTGCCAGCAGCTCCACAGGGACGGCCCGAGAAGCTTTCTTT
TRBJ2-5	.	15	TRBV5-1	TRBD2	CASSFGRGVQETQYF	TGCGCCAGCAGCTTCGGGCGGGGGGTCCAAGAGACCCAGTACTTC
TRBJ1-4	.	15	TRBV7-9	.	CASSLGAGANEKLFF	TGTGCCAGCAGCTTAGGGGCCGGAGCTAATGAAAAACTGTTTTTT
TRBJ2-1	once	13	TRBV7-9	.	CASSSGEENEQFF	TGTGCCAGCAGCTCCGGGGAGGAAAATGAGCAGTTCTTC
TRBJ2-2	.	15	TRBV7-2	.	CASSLGSANTGELFF	TGTGCCAGCAGCTTGGGCAGCGCGAACACCGGGGAGCTGTTTTTT
TRBJ2-1	.	15	TRBV11-2	.	CASSLVRSSYNEQFF	TGTGCCAGCAGCTTAGTTCGGAGCTCCTACAATGAGCAGTTCTTC
TRBJ2-7	once	14	TRBV27	.	CASSLSGSLYEQYF	TGTGCCAGCAGTTTATCGGGGTCCCTCTACGAGCAGTACTTC
TRBJ1-2	.	15	TRBV7-9	TRBD1	CASSSDRDRVYGYTF	TGTGCCAGCAGCTCCGACAGGGACCGGGTCTATGGCTACACCTTC
TRBJ1-1	.	11	TRBV19	.	CASSVRTEAFF	TGTGCCAGTAGCGTAAGGACTGAAGCTTTCTTT
TRBJ1-2	.	12	TRBV18	.	CASGRVGYGYTF	TGTGCCAGCGGCAGGGTGGGCTATGGCTACACCTTC
TRBJ2-1	.	15	TRBV4-1	.	CASSPTTMVYNEQFF	TGCGCCAGCAGCCCGACGACAATGGTTTACAATGAGCAGTTCTTC
TRBJ2-7	.	14	TRBV12-5	.	CASGLYRSSYEQYF	TGTGCTAGTGGTTTGTACAGGTCCTCCTACGAGCAGTACTTC
TRBJ2-7	.	14	TRBV7-8	.	CASSSTPGVYEQYF	TGTGCCAGCAGCTCCACTCCGGGTGTCTACGAGCAGTACTTC
TRBJ1-4	.	14	TRBV7-8	TRBD1	CASSLGGTGEKLFF	TGTGCCAGCAGCTTAGGGGGGACAGGCGAAAAACTGTTTTTT
TRBJ2-5	.	13	TRBV7-3	.	CASSPTGAETQYF	TGTGCCAGCAGCCCGACTGGAGCTGAGACCCAGTACTTC
TRBJ1-2	.	13	TRBV5-1	.	CASSFTSVYGYTF	TGCGCCAGCAGCTTCACATCCGTCTATGGCTACACCTTC
TRBJ2-1	.	16	TRBV5-1	.	CASSPLLVGSYNEQFF	TGCGCCAGCAGCCCCCTATTGGTGGGCTCCTACAATGAGCAGTTCTTC
TRBJ2-3	.	15	TRBV18	.	CASSPITGGVDTQYF	TGTGCCAGCTCACCAATCACAGGGGGGGTAGATACGCAGTATTTT
TRBJ2-3	.	15	TRBV4-1	TRBD2	CASSQRAGGTDTQYF	TGCGCCAGCAGCCAGAGAGCGGGGGGCACAGATACGCAGTATTTT
TRBJ1-2	.	11	TRBV18	.	CASPGADGYTF	TGTGCCAGCCCGGGGGCGGATGGCTACACCTTC
TRBJ2-5	.	15	TRBV5-1	.	CASSLEAHSQETQYF	TGCGCCAGCAGCTTGGAAGCGCACTCCCAAGAGACCCAGTACTTC
TRBJ2-3	.	15	TRBV6-5	.	CASSYSLGTEGTQYF	TGTGCCAGCAGTTACTCTCTAGGTACCGAAGGTACGCAGTATTTT
TRBJ1-1	.	19	TRBV6-4	.	CASSDSTGNERQGITEAFF	TGTGCCAGCAGTGACTCGACAGGCAATGAAAGGCAGGGGATCACTGAAGCTTTCTTT
TRBJ2-3	.	16	TRBV4-2	TRBD2	CASSPLSGGAVDTQYF	TGTGCCAGCAGCCCCCTTAGCGGGGGGGCTGTAGATACGCAGTATTTT
TRBJ2-2	.	14	TRBV18	TRBD1	CASSPLGQAGELFF	TGTGCCAGCTCACCGCTGGGACAGGCGGGGGAGCTGTTTTTT
TRBJ2-5	once	14	TRBV6-1	TRBD1	CASRPGTGQETQYF	TGTGCCAGCAGGCCCGGGACAGGCCAAGAGACCCAGTACTTC
TRBJ1-1	.	15	TRBV2	TRBD1	CASSEWGQEKIEAFF	TGTGCCAGCAGTGAATGGGGACAGGAGAAAATTGAAGCTTTCTTT
TRBJ2-5	.	14	TRBV29-1	TRBD2	CSVALAGNGETQYF	TGCAGCGTTGCCCTAGCGGGGAATGGGGAGACCCAGTACTTC
TRBJ1-1	.	14	TRBV6-6	TRBD1	CASSYSRGGIEAFF	TGTGCCAGCAGTTACAGCAGGGGGGGAATTGAAGCTTTCTTT
TRBJ2-7	.	14	TRBV19	.	CATLGREGSDEQYF	TGTGCCACCCTGGGCCGCGAAGGGAGCGACGAGCAGTACTTC
TRBJ2-2	medium-sized	14	TRBV7-3	.	CASSLVVGHGELFF	TGTGCCAGCAGCTTAGTTGTGGGACACGGGGAGCTGTTTTTT
TRBJ2-3	.	15	TRBV5-1	.	CASSLAGREADTQYF	TGCGCCAGCAGCTTGGCGGGGCGCGAGGCAGATACGCAGTATTTT
TRBJ2-7	few	14	TRBV5-6	TRBD1	CASSPDRGLGEQYF	TGTGCCAGCAGCCCGGACAGGGGATTGGGCGAGCAGTACTTC
TRBJ1-2	.	16	TRBV4-1	.	CASSQDEQGIPTGYTF	TGCGCCAGCAGCCAAGACGAGCAGGGGATTCCCACTGGCTACACCTTC
TRBJ1-5	.	11	TRBV7-9	.	CASTRGGPQHF	TGTGCCAGCACTCGTGGAGGCCCCCAGCATTTT
TRBJ2-6	.	18	TRBV5-5	TRBD1	CASSSWTGEPTGANVLTF	TGTGCCAGCAGCTCCTGGACAGGTGAGCCCACTGGGGCCAACGTCCTGACTTTC
TRBJ1-2	.	14	TRBV19	TRBD1	CASSTQTGIGGYTF	TGTGCCAGTAGTACGCAGACAGGGATCGGTGGCTACACCTTC
TRBJ2-7	.	14	TRBV5-1	.	CASSSGTSSYEQYF	TGCGCCAGCAGCTCCGGGACAAGTTCCTACGAGCAGTACTTC
TRBJ1-4	.	16	TRBV7-2	.	CASSLRALGTYEKLFF	TGTGCCAGCAGCCTTCGGGCTCTAGGGACCTATGAAAAACTGTTTTTT
TRBJ1-6	once	15	TRBV6-1	.	CASSLGGSYNSPLHF	TGTGCCAGCAGCTTGGGAGGCAGCTATAATTCACCCCTCCACTTT
TRBJ2-7	.	10	TRBV5-8	.	CASPRGEQYF	TGTGCCAGCCCGAGGGGGGAGCAGTACTTC
TRBJ2-5	.	17	TRBV7-6	TRBD1	CASSLLSLDRGQETQYF	TGTGCCAGCAGCTTACTCTCTTTAGACAGGGGGCAAGAGACCCAGTACTTC
TRBJ2-7	.	15	TRBV7-2	TRBD2	CASSGGAQLSYEQYF	TGTGCCAGCTCGGGAGGGGCTCAACTCTCCTACGAGCAGTACTTC
TRBJ1-2	.	14	TRBV18	.	CASSHDSRSYGYTF	TGTGCCAGCTCACATGACAGTCGGAGCTATGGCTACACCTTC